This T cell receptor (beta chain) was recovered during a study of human T cells and chemical hapten exposure (dated by TCRdb to the early 2020s). Describing the broader study: Libraries were pooled for sequencing, and variation in per-sample TCR yields was attributed mainly to small differences in library volumes within the pool. The study tracked peripheral blood TCR repertoire changes in vivo during primary and secondary sensitization to the hapten diphenylcyclopropenone (DPC) in alopecia patients. Each blood RNA sample was used to sequence both TCR alpha and TCR beta chains.

From the cysteine through the phenylalanine, the CDR3 covers 16 amino acids. Only CDR3 DNA remains: 48 bases, in frame from the first base. Trimming takes 0 bases off V and 4 bases off J; junction bases not matched to a gene: 4. Reading the germline V gene gives CDR1 LGHNA and CDR2 YSLEER. The library relied on RACE. TCRdb lists the instrument as NextSeq 500. During library preparation, unique molecular identifiers were attached to individual cDNA molecules so that TCRs could be counted in a quantitative, reproducible way. On the authors' methods: A median of about 87,000 TCRs per sample was observed, with a range of roughly 20,000 to 700,000. The Decombinator software suite was used to annotate V, J and CDR3 in the TCR reads. To make PS versus PT1 abundance plots, every sample was subsampled to the same number of TCRs (28,000). TCRs were defined as expanded if absent before sensitization and observed at least eight times at the 2-week time point. Starting from the raw public reads, TCRdb applied fastp trimming at Q25, assembled clones with MiXCR and retained in-frame beta chains. For every CDR3 protein sequence, its rows merge into one entry that carries the most common genes and DNA. TCRdb assigned the V and J calls; the authors' analysis was not used. A total of more than 60,000 distinct CDR3 sequences appear in this sample, over 8.5% of them only once. Approximately 1.4% of the sample is held by the ten biggest clonotypes.

In its sample, this clonotype was seen many times. The antigen it recognizes is unknown. Within one base of it there is no much larger clone, and no base qualities were kept. What this sample's time point label stands for: healthy volunteer bleed at 6 weeks. Total RNA was extracted from unfractionated whole blood collected in Tempus Blood RNA tubes. A handful of healthy volunteers were used as TCR sequencing controls and were bled at day 0, 2 weeks and 6 weeks. The study at large found these results: No change with DPC sensitization was found in the number of TCRs above 1 in 1000 frequency, and no evidence of global repertoire structure alterations was found. After repeated subsampling, the strength of the expansion versus patch-test correlation and the threshold at which it became significant changed.

The chain is made from TRBV4-3 and TRBJ2-1; 9 central bases correspond to TRBD2. Sample: whole blood. This TCR came from a male donor in good health. Some clones in this sample may be carry-over from other donors' samples. The CDR3 protein is CASSQDGSGGYNEQFF. The base sequence is TGCGCCAGCAGCCAAGATGGAAGCGGGGGGTACAATGAGCAGTTCTTC.